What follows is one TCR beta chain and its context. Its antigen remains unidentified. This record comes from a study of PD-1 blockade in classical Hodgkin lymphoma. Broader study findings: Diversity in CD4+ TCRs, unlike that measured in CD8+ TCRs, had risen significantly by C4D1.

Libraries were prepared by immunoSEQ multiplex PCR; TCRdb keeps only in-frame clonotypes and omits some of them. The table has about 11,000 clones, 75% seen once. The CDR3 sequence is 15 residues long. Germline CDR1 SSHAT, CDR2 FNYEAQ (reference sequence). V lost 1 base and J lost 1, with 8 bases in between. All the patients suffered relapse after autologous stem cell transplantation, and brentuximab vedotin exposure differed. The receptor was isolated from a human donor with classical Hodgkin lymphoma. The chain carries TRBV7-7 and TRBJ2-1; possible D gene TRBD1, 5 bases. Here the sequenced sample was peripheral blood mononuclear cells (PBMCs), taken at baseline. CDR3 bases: TGTGCCAGCAGCTTAGTTGGGGCTTCCTACAATGAGCAGTTCTTC. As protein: CASSLVGASYNEQFF. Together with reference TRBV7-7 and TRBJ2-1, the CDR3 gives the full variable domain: GAGVSQSPRYKVTKRGQDVTLRCDPISSHATLYWYQQALGQGPEFLTYFNYEAQPDKSGLPSDRFSAERPEGSISTLTIQRTEQRDSAMYRCASSLVGASYNEQFFGPGTRLTVL.